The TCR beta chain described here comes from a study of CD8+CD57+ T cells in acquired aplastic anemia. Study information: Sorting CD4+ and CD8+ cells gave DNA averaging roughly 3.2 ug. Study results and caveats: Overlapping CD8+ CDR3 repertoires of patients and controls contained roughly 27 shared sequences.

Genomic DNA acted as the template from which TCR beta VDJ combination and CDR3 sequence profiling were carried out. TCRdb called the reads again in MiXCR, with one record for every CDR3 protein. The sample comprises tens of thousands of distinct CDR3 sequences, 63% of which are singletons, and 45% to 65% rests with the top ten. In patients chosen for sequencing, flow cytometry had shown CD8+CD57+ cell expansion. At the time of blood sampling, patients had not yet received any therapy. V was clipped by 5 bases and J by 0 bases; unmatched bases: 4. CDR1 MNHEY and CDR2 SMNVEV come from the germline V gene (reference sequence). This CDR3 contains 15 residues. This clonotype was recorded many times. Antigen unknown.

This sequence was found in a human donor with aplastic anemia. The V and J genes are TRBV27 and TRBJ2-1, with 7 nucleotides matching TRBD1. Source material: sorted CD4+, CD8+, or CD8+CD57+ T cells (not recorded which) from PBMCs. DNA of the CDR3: TGTGCCAGCAGTCAACACAGGGGCTCCTACAATGAGCAGTTCTTC. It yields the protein CASSQHRGSYNEQFF.